The following is a TCR beta chain sequence with its context. The V gene lost 4 bases and the J gene lost 0 bases, with 14 bases spanning the gap. The CDR3 sequence is 15 residues long. The germline CDR1 and CDR2 sequences are SGHKS and YYEKEE (reference sequence). The data belong to a study of early T cells in non-severe SARS-CoV-2 infection. TCRdb redid the calling of the 5' RACE reads with MiXCR, one entry per CDR3 protein. Of 48,000 or so distinct CDR3 sequences in the sample, 13% were seen once. This receptor was obtained from an adult who was a healthcare worker with PCR-confirmed SARS-CoV-2 infection or an uninfected control (not recorded which). Sequencing was carried out using whole blood. The genes are TRBV5-5 and TRBJ2-7; D uncertain. Here the CDR3 DNA reads TGTGCCAGCAGCCGGATTTCCCAGAGCTCCTACGAGCAGTACTTC. Encoded protein: CASSRISQSSYEQYF.